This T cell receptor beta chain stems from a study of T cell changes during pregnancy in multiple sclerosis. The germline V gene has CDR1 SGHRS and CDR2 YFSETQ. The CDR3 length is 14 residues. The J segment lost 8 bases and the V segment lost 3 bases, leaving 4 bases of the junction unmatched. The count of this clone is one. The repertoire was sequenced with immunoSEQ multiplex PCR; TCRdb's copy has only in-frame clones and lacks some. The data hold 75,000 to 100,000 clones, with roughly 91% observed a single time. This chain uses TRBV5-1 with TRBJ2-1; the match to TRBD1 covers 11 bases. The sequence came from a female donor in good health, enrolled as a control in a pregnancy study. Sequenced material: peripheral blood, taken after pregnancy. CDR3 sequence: CASSSGQGAYEQFF. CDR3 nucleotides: TGCGCCAGCAGCTCTGGACAGGGGGCGTATGAGCAGTTCTTC.